This T cell receptor beta chain is from a study of patients and donors after allogeneic stem cell transplantation. Comment on this clonotype: The CDR3 carries no conserved terminal phenylalanine or tryptophan, so it likely arises from a read error.

V gave up 8 bases and J gave up 0 bases; unmatched junction bases: 8. This CDR3 contains 18 residues. Germline CDR1 MNHNS, CDR2 SASEGT. TCRdb processed the RT-PCR reads anew with MiXCR; each CDR3 protein has one entry. The repertoire consists of about 40,000 distinct CDR3 sequences, with about 30% occurring once and the leading ten covering about three quarters. The chain employs TRBV6-1 and TRBJ1-6, with 12 bases matching TRBD1. The receptor was isolated from a human donor who was either an allogeneic HSCT recipient or a stem cell or donor lymphocyte infusion donor (not recorded which). It is not recorded whose cells these are; they may come from a transplant donor. The sequenced sample was blood, either unsorted or a sorted T cell fraction (not recorded which). DNA for the CDR3: TGTGCCAGCGACTTTGGGACAGGGGGCGGCTCCTATAATTCACCCCTCCACTTG. It is translated as CASDFGTGGGSYNSPLHL.